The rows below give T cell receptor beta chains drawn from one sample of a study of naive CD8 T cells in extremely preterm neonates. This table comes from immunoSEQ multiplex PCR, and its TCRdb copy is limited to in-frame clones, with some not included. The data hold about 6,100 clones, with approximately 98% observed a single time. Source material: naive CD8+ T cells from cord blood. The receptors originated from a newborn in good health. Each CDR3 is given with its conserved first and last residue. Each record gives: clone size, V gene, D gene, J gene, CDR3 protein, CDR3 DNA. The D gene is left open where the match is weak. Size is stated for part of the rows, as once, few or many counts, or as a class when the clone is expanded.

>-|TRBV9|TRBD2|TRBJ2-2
CASSPGGAGELFF
TGTGCCAGCAGCCCGGGGGGGGCCGGGGAGCTGTTTTTT
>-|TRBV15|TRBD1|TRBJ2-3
CATGQGTDTQYF
TGTGCCACCGGACAGGGCACAGATACGCAGTATTTT
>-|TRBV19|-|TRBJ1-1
CASSGAGFEAFF
TGTGCCAGTAGTGGGGCGGGGTTCGAAGCTTTCTTT
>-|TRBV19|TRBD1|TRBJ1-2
CASSISEQGDYGYTF
TGTGCCAGTAGTATTTCGGAACAGGGGGATTATGGCTACACCTTC
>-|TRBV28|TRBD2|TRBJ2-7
CASRSSGFPYEQYF
TGTGCCAGCAGATCTAGCGGGTTCCCCTACGAGCAGTACTTC
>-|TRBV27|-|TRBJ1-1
CASSLQGTDTEAFF
TGTGCCAGCAGTCTACAGGGTACAGACACTGAAGCTTTCTTT
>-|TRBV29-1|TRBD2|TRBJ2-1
CSVPGGSGARGEQFF
TGCAGCGTTCCCGGGGGTAGCGGGGCCAGAGGTGAGCAGTTCTTC
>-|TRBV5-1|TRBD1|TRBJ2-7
CASSLGQGAYEQYF
TGCGCCAGCAGCTTGGGACAGGGGGCCTACGAGCAGTACTTC
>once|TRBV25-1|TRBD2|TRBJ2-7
CASSGLAGGTYEQYF
TGTGCCAGCAGTGGACTAGCGGGGGGGACCTACGAGCAGTACTTC
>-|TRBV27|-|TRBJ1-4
CASSSATNEKLFF
TGTGCCAGCAGTTCTGCAACTAATGAAAAACTGTTTTTT
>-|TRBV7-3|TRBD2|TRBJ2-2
CASSLTAGSGGDGELFF
TGTGCCAGCAGCTTAACCGCCGGGAGCGGGGGAGACGGGGAGCTGTTTTTT
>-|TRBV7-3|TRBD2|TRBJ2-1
CASSVSGAYNEQFF
TGTGCCAGCAGCGTTAGCGGGGCCTACAATGAGCAGTTCTTC
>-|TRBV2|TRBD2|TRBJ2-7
CASRGLAEEEQYF
TGTGCCAGCAGGGGACTAGCGGAGGAAGAGCAGTACTTC